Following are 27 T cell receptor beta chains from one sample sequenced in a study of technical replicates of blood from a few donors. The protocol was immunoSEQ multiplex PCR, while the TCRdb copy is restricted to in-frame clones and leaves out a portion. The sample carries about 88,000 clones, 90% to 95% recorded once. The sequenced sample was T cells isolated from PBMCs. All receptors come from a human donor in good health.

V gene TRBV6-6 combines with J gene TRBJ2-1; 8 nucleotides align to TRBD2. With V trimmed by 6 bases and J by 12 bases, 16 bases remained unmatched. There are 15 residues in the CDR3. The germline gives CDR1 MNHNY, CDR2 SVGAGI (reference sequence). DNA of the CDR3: TGTGCCAGCAGCCACCTGGCGGGAGGTTCAAGCGGGCAGTTCTTC. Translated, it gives CASSHLAGGSSGQFF.

CDR3 DNA sequence: TGCAGCGTCCTAGACAGGGGCACCGGGGAGCTGTTTTTT. As protein: CSVLDRGTGELFF. V gene TRBV29-1 combines with J gene TRBJ2-2, with 8 bases fitting TRBD1. The CDR3 runs to 13 residues. J gave up 4 bases and V 6 bases, and 4 bases lay outside the gene matches. CDR1 and CDR2 from the germline V gene are SQVTM and ANQGSEA.

The CDR3: CASSSWTSGSRTDTQYF. The CDR3 bases are TGCGCCAGCAGCTCTTGGACTAGCGGGAGCCGCACAGATACGCAGTATTTT. The V call is TRBV5-1, the J call TRBJ2-3, with TRBD2 matching over 13 bases. The length of the CDR3 is 17 residues. The germline CDR1 and CDR2 sequences are SGHRS and YFSETQ. J gave up 1 base and V 3 bases, and 5 bases lay outside the gene matches.

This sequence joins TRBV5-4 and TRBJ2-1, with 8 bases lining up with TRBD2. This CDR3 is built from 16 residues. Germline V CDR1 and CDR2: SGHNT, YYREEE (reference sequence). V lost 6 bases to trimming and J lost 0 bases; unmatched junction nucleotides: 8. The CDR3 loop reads CASTSAGGSSYNEQFF. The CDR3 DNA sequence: TGTGCCAGCACCTCGGCGGGAGGCAGCTCCTACAATGAGCAGTTCTTC.

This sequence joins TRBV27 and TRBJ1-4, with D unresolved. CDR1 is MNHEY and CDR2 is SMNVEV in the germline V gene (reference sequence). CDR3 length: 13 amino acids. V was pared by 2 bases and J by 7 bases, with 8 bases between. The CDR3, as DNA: TGTGCCAGCAGTTTAAGAGGGCCTGAAAAACTGTTTTTT. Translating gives CASSLRGPEKLFF.

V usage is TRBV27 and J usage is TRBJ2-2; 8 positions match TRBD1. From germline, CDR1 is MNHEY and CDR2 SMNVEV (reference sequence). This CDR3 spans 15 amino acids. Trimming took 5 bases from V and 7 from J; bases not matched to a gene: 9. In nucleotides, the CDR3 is TGTGCCAGCAGTCGAGCAGGGGGCGCCGGCGGGGAGCTGTTTTTT. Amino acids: CASSRAGGAGGELFF.

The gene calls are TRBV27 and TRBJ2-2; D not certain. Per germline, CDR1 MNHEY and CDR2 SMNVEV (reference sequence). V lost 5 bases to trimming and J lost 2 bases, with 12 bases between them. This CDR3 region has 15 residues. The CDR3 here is CASSPHPPNTGELFF. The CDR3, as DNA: TGTGCCAGCAGTCCCCATCCCCCCAACACCGGGGAGCTGTTTTTT.

The CDR3 bases are TGTGCCAGCAGCTCCCGGGACAGGGGAAGCACAGATACGCAGTATTTT. This translates into CASSSRDRGSTDTQYF. The chain has TRBV13 and TRBJ2-3; the match to TRBD1 covers 10 bases. CDR1 and CDR2 (germline): PRHDT, FYEKMQ (reference sequence). J gave up 0 bases and V 4 bases, and 4 bases lay outside the gene matches. The CDR3 spans 16 residues.

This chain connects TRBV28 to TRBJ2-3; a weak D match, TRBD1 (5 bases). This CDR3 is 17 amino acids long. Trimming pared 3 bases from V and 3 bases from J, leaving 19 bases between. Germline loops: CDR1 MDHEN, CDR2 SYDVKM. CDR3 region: CASSLAAWRRATDTQYF. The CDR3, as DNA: TGTGCCAGCAGTTTGGCCGCCTGGCGCAGGGCGACAGATACGCAGTATTTT.

Here the CDR3 reads CASSFAGSYEQYF. Here the CDR3 DNA reads TGCGCCAGCAGCTTCGCGGGGTCCTACGAGCAGTACTTC. The chain links TRBV5-1 to TRBJ2-7, with D tentatively TRBD2 (6 bases). The CDR3 covers 13 residues. The V gene's germline CDR1 is SGHRS and CDR2 YFSETQ. V was pared by 2 bases and J by 1 base, with 7 bases between.

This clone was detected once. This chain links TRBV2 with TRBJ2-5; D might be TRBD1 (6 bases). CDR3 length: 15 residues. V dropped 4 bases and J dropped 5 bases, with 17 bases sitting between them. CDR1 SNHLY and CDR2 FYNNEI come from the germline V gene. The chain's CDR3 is CASSVGRARGETQYF. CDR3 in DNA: TGTGCCAGCAGTGTGGGCAGGGCGAGGGGGGAGACCCAGTACTTC.

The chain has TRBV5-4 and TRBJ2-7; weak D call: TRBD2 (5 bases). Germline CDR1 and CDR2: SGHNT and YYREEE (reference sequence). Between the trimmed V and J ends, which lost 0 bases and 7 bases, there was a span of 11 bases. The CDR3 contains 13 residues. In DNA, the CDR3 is TGTGCCAGCAGCTTGGCCGGGGTGTGGGAGCAGTACTTC. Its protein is CASSLAGVWEQYF.

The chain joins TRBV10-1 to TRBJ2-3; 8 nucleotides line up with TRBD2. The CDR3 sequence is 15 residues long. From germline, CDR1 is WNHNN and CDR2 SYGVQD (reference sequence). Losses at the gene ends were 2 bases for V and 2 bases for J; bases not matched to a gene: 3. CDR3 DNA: TGCGCCAGCAGTGAGGGTAGCGGGATCACAGATACGCAGTATTTT. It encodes CASSEGSGITDTQYF.

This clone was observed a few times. The CDR3 region has the DNA TGTGCCAGTTCAGGGGCGGGGGACACTGAAGCTTTCTTT. Protein product: CASSGAGDTEAFF. This chain links TRBV11-3 with TRBJ1-1; D is perhaps TRBD1 (6 bases). This CDR3 is 13 amino acids long. Trimming took off 9 bases at V and 3 bases at J, with 14 bases between the two ends. The V gene's germline CDR1 is SGHNT and CDR2 YENEEA. The whole variable domain, filled in from reference TRBV11-3 and TRBJ1-1, reads EAGVVQSPRYKIIEKKQPVAFWCNPISGHNTLYWYLQNLGQGPELLIRYENEEAVDDSQLPKDRFSAERLKGVDSTLKIQPAELGDSAVYLCASSGAGDTEAFFGQGTRLTVV.

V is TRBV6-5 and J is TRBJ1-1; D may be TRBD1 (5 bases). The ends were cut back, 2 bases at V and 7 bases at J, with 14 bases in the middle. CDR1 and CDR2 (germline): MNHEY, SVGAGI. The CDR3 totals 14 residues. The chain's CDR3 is CASSYGGGLHEAFF. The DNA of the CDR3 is TGTGCCAGCAGTTACGGGGGGGGACTACATGAAGCTTTCTTT.

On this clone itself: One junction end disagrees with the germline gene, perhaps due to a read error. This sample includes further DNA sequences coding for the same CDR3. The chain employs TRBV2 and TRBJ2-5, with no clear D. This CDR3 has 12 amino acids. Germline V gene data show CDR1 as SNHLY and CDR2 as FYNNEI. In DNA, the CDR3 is TGTGCCAGCAGCGAAGTGGAGGAGACCCAGTACTTC. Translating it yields CASSEVEETQYF.

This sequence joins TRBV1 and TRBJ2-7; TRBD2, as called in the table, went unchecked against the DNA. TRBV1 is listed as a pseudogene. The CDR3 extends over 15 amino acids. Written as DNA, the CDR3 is TGCACCAGCAGCCAAGTGGAGGGGTCCCCCTACGAGCAGTACTTC. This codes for CTSSQVEGSPYEQYF.

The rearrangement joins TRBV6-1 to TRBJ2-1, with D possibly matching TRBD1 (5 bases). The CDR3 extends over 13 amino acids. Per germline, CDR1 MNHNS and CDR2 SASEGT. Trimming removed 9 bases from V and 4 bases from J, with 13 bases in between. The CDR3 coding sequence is TGTGCCAGTTGGGGCCGCCAATACAATGAGCAGTTCTTC. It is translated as CASWGRQYNEQFF.

Here the CDR3 DNA reads TGTGCCAGCAGTTACGGGGGGGGCCTGTCCTACAATGAGCAGTTCTTC. Protein: CASSYGGGLSYNEQFF. The chain couples TRBV6-6 to TRBJ2-1; D possibly corresponds to TRBD2 (7 bases). Germline-derived CDR1 and CDR2 are MNHNY and SVGAGI (reference sequence). The CDR3 sequence is 16 residues long. V lost 2 bases, J lost 1 base, and 12 bases lay in between.

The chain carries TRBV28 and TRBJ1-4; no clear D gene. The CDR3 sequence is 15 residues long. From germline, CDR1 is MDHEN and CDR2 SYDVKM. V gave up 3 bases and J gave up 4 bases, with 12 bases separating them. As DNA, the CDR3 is TGTGCCAGCAGTTTTGCGGGGAGAAGTAATGAAAAACTGTTTTTT. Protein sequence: CASSFAGRSNEKLFF. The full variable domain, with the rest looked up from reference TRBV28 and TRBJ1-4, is DVKVTQSSRYLVKRTGEKVFLECVQDMDHENMFWYRQDPGLGLRLIYFSYDVKMKEKGDIPEGYSVSREKKERFSLILESASTNQTSMYLCASSFAGRSNEKLFFGSGTQLSVL.

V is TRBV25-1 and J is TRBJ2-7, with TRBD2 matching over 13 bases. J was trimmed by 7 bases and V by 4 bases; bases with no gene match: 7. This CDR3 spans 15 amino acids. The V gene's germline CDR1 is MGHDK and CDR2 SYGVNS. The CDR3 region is CASSAYSGLAGEQYF. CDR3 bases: TGTGCCAGCAGTGCTTATTCGGGACTAGCGGGAGAGCAGTACTTC.

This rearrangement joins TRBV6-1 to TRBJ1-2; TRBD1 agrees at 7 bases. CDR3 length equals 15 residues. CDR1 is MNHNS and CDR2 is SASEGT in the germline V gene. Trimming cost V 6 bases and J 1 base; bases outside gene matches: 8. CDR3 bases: TGTGCCAGCAGGACCGGGACAGTAAATAACTATGGCTACACCTTC. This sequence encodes CASRTGTVNNYGYTF.

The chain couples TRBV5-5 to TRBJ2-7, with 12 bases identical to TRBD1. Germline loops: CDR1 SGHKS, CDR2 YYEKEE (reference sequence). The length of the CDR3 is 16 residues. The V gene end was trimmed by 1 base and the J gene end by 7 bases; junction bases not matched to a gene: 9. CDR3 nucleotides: TGTGCCAGCAGCTTGATCCCGGGACAGGGGGCGAGGGAGCAGTACTTC. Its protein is CASSLIPGQGAREQYF.

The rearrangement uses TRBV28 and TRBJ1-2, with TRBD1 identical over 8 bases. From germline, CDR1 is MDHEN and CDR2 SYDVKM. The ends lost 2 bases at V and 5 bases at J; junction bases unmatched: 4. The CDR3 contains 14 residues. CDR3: CASSLIGQGYGYTF. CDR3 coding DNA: TGTGCCAGCAGTTTAATCGGACAGGGATATGGCTACACCTTC.

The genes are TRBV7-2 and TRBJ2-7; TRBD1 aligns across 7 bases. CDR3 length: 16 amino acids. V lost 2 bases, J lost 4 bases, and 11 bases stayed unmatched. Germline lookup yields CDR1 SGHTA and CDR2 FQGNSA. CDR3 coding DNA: TGTGCCAGCAGCTTAAGGCCGGGGCAGGGGGTTTACGAGCAGTACTTC. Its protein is CASSLRPGQGVYEQYF.

DNA for the CDR3: TGTGCCAGTAGTATAAGTAGGAACACTGAAGCTTTCTTT. Amino acids: CASSISRNTEAFF. The rearrangement links TRBV19 to TRBJ1-1; D unclear. The CDR3 covers 13 residues. Germline-derived CDR1 and CDR2 are LNHDA and SQIVND (reference sequence). Trimming took 2 bases from V and 1 from J, leaving 5 bases between them.

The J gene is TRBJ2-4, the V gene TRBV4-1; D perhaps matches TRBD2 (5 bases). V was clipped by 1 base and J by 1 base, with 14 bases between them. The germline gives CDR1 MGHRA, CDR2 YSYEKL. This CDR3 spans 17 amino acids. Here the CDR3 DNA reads TGCGCCAGCAGCCAAGGGACTGCCGGCCTGGCCAAAAACATTCAGTACTTC. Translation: CASSQGTAGLAKNIQYF.